This T cell receptor (beta chain) was found in a study of breast tumors, draining lymph nodes, adjacent tissues. Study-wide results and limits: Luminal-like breast cancer showed significantly higher tumor–nontumor repertoire similarity than basal-like.

Each CDR3 protein gets one entry after TCRdb re-called the multiplex PCR reads with MiXCR. The table shows around 43,000 distinct CDR3 sequences, with under 25% occurring only once. This clonotype appeared many times. What it binds is not known. The CDR3 is made up of 14 amino acids. The germline gives CDR1 SGHTS, CDR2 YDEGEE. Trimming took off 0 bases at V and 4 bases at J, with 10 bases between the two ends. The source of this sequence is a female donor with breast cancer. Some clones in this sample may be carry-over from other donors' samples. The chain combines TRBV5-8 with TRBJ1-2, with D perhaps matching TRBD1 (5 bases). The sequencing input was breast tumor tissue. The CDR3 nucleotides are TGTGCCAGCAGCTTGGATACGGACACCTATGGCTACACCTTC. Protein: CASSLDTDTYGYTF.